The 17 T cell receptor beta chains below were found in one sample sequenced in a study of cytotoxic CD8 clonotypes in ibrutinib-treated CLL. This table comes from immunoSEQ multiplex PCR, and its TCRdb copy is limited to in-frame clones, with some not included. The sample lists more than 200,000 clones, about three quarters occurring once. Sequences were derived from PBMCs, sampled after 24 months of ibrutinib treatment. The receptor source for this set is a human donor with chronic lymphocytic leukemia.

The genes are TRBV9 and TRBJ2-5; 12 bases agree with TRBD2. The CDR3 loop spans 19 amino acids. Germline CDR1 and CDR2: SGDLS and YYNGEE. V lost 4 bases to trimming and J lost 5 bases; unmatched junction nucleotides: 18. In nucleotides, the CDR3 is TGTGCCAGCAGCACACGTAGAGGAGTCACTAGCGGGAGGATGGAGACCCAGTACTTC. This sequence encodes CASSTRRGVTSGRMETQYF.

This clone was recorded only once. CDR3 amino acids: CASTQDSPNTGELFF. The CDR3 DNA is TGTGCCAGCACCCAGGACTCGCCGAACACCGGGGAGCTGTTTTTT. The rearrangement links TRBV2 to TRBJ2-2; weak D call: TRBD2 (5 bases). V lost 7 bases to trimming and J lost 0 bases, with 12 bases between them. The CDR3 sequence is 15 residues long. Germline V gene lookup returns CDR1 SNHLY and CDR2 FYNNEI.

This rearrangement joins TRBV11-2 to TRBJ2-7; no reliable D call. This CDR3 is 15 amino acids long. The germline V gene encodes CDR1 SGHAT and CDR2 FQNNGV. V was cut by 0 bases and J by 2 bases, with 11 bases left in between. Written as DNA, the CDR3 is TGTGCCAGCAGCTTAGACGGCGCTCCGGCCTACGAGCAGTACTTC. Translating gives CASSLDGAPAYEQYF.

This clone was observed a single time. The chain carries TRBV5-1 and TRBJ1-1; a possible D gene is TRBD1 (5 bases). Between the trimmed V and J ends, which lost 0 bases and 0 bases, there was a span of 12 bases. Germline CDR1 is SGHRS and CDR2 is YFSETQ. The CDR3 is made up of 16 amino acids. CDR3 sequence (DNA): TGCGCCAGCAGCTTGGTGGGGCCAGGGTTGAACACTGAAGCTTTCTTT. Translating it yields CASSLVGPGLNTEAFF.

This clone turned up a few times. The chain links TRBV5-4 to TRBJ2-1, with D hard to call. The CDR3 contains 13 residues. Trimming shortened V by 7 bases and J by 3 bases, and 11 bases separated the two germline ends. Germline CDR1 and CDR2: SGHNT and YYREEE (reference sequence). CDR3 sequence (DNA): TGTGCCAGCTTTGACCTAAACTACAATGAGCAGTTCTTC. This encodes CASFDLNYNEQFF.

This chain joins TRBV19 and TRBJ1-5; D possibly corresponds to TRBD1 (6 bases). The CDR3 extends over 17 amino acids. Germline CDR1 is LNHDA and CDR2 is SQIVND (reference sequence). V was clipped by 4 bases and J by 1 base, with 17 bases between them. This CDR3 reads CASSTRQARDSNQPQHF. CDR3 coding DNA: TGTGCCAGTAGTACAAGACAGGCCAGGGACAGCAATCAGCCCCAGCATTTT. The full variable domain, in which reference TRBV19 and TRBJ1-5 provide the parts outside the CDR3, is DGGITQSPKYLFRKEGQNVTLSCEQNLNHDAMYWYRQDPGQGLRLIYYSQIVNDFQKGDIAEGYSVSREKKESFPLTVTSAQKNPTAFYLCASSTRQARDSNQPQHFGDGTRLSIL.

V is TRBV4-2 and J is TRBJ2-2; possible D gene TRBD2, 5 bases. This CDR3 has 15 residues. The germline V gene has CDR1 LGHNA and CDR2 YNFKEQ. The ends were cut back, 0 bases at V and 5 bases at J, with 10 bases in the middle. CDR3 DNA: TGTGCCAGCAGCCAAGAGGCGGGTACGACCGGGGAGCTGTTTTTT. Encoded protein: CASSQEAGTTGELFF.

The chain combines TRBV28 with TRBJ1-4, with 7 bases matching TRBD1. Germline values: CDR1 MDHEN, CDR2 SYDVKM. The CDR3 spans 15 residues. With 3 bases clipped from V and 0 bases from J, the junction kept 1 base outside the gene matches. The CDR3 DNA reads TGTGCCAGCAGTTTCCAGGGGGCAACTAATGAAAAACTGTTTTTT. Translating gives CASSFQGATNEKLFF.

V and J are TRBV28 and TRBJ2-2; D might be TRBD2 (5 bases). Germline V gene data show CDR1 as MDHEN and CDR2 as SYDVKM. CDR3 length: 16 residues. The V and J ends lost 6 bases and 0 bases respectively, with 14 bases between them. DNA for the CDR3: TGTGCCAGCAGCAGCCCCGGGGTTCCGAACACCGGGGAGCTGTTTTTT. Translating it yields CASSSPGVPNTGELFF.

The chain carries TRBV19 and TRBJ1-3; 11 nucleotides line up with TRBD1. V dropped 5 bases and J dropped 0; count of bases not matched to a gene: 3. Looked up from germline, CDR1 is LNHDA and CDR2 is SQIVND (reference sequence). The CDR3 covers 16 residues. The CDR3: CASSGQGAVSGNTIYF. CDR3 DNA sequence: TGTGCCAGTAGTGGACAGGGGGCTGTCTCTGGAAACACCATATATTTT.

This clone was detected only once. This chain uses TRBV7-8 with TRBJ2-7, with 11 bases aligning to TRBD2. CDR3 length equals 16 residues. V lost 2 bases and J lost 0; bases outside the gene matches: 3. Germline-derived CDR1 and CDR2 are SGHVS and FQNEAQ. The CDR3 here is CASSLTGTSGSYEQYF. The CDR3 DNA sequence: TGTGCCAGCAGCTTAACCGGGACTAGCGGCTCCTACGAGCAGTACTTC.

The chain links TRBV6-1 to TRBJ2-7; D is uncertain. There are 13 residues in the CDR3. Trimming took off 0 bases at V and 0 bases at J, with 3 bases between the two ends. Germline V gene sequence: CDR1 MNHNS, CDR2 SASEGT. In DNA form, the CDR3 reads TGTGCCAGCAGTGAAGCGAGCTCCTACGAGCAGTACTTC. Translated, it gives CASSEASSYEQYF.

This sequence joins TRBV4-3 and TRBJ1-2, with D unclear. V was shortened by 0 bases and J by 3 bases, with 5 bases between the two germline ends. CDR1 and CDR2 (germline): LGHNA, YSLEER. The CDR3 spans 13 residues. In DNA form, the CDR3 reads TGCGCCAGCAGCCAAGAGGGAGACTATGGCTACACCTTC. Protein: CASSQEGDYGYTF.

J is TRBJ2-1 and V is TRBV5-1; the D is unclear. CDR1 and CDR2 from the germline V gene are SGHRS and YFSETQ. The germline V and J ends were trimmed by 1 base and 8 bases, with 13 bases remaining between them. This CDR3 region has 14 residues. The CDR3 DNA follows: TGCGCCAGCAGCTTGCAGCTACCCCGGGATGAGCAGTTCTTC. Its translation: CASSLQLPRDEQFF.

This clone was seen only a few times. In nucleotides, the CDR3 is TGTGCCAGCAGTGTAGACAGGGGTAATCAGCCCCAGCATTTT. As protein: CASSVDRGNQPQHF. The chain is built from TRBV28 and TRBJ1-5, with 8 bases that match TRBD1. The CDR3 extends over 14 amino acids. Trimming took 5 bases from V and 4 from J; bases not matched to a gene: 4. Per the germline V gene, CDR1 is MDHEN and CDR2 is SYDVKM. The full variable domain, rest sourced from reference TRBV28 and TRBJ1-5, is DVKVTQSSRYLVKRTGEKVFLECVQDMDHENMFWYRQDPGLGLRLIYFSYDVKMKEKGDIPEGYSVSREKKERFSLILESASTNQTSMYLCASSVDRGNQPQHFGDGTRLSIL.

This clone was seen a few times. The V and J genes are TRBV6-5 and TRBJ2-7, with 7 bases identical to TRBD1. The CDR3 contains 15 residues. Per germline, CDR1 MNHEY and CDR2 SVGAGI. V lost 5 bases to trimming and J lost 2 bases; unmatched junction nucleotides: 9. The CDR3 reads CASSPRTGETYEQYF. The DNA of the CDR3 is TGTGCCAGCAGTCCCCGGACAGGAGAGACCTACGAGCAGTACTTC.

The genes are TRBV29-1 and TRBJ2-1; no clear D. Trimming stripped 8 bases from V and 4 bases from J, with 6 bases between. The CDR3 sequence is 10 residues long. CDR1 and CDR2 (germline): SQVTM, ANQGSEA. The CDR3 DNA reads TGCAGCTATCGGTACAATGAGCAGTTCTTC. Encoded protein: CSYRYNEQFF.